Listed below are T cell receptor beta chains from one sample, sequenced in a study of blood T cell repertoires in COVID-19. Produced via immunoSEQ multiplex PCR; TCRdb's table is partial and in-frame only. The sample has around 300,000 clones, 75% to 90% seen once. The sample taken for sequencing was peripheral blood. The origin of the receptors is a woman aged 70-85 years with acute or convalescent COVID-19. Both conserved end residues are part of each CDR3. Each record gives: V gene, J gene, clone size, D gene, CDR3 DNA, CDR3 protein. The D gene is left open where the match is weak. Where a row states a size, it is once, few, many or the class of an expanded clone; other rows omit it.

v_gene: TRBV5-6; j_gene: TRBJ1-5; abundance: .; d_gene: .; CDR3nt: TGTGCCAGCAGCTTGGGGAGTCAGCCCCAGCATTTT; CDR3aa: CASSLGSQPQHF
v_gene: TRBV10-3; j_gene: TRBJ1-1; abundance: .; d_gene: .; CDR3nt: TGTGCCATCAGGGGACAATTGGGGACTGAAGCTTTCTTT; CDR3aa: CAIRGQLGTEAFF
v_gene: TRBV5-4; j_gene: TRBJ2-2; abundance: .; d_gene: .; CDR3nt: TGTGCCAGCAGCTTTCCAGGGGCCCTCGGGGAGCTGTTTTTT; CDR3aa: CASSFPGALGELFF
v_gene: TRBV28; j_gene: TRBJ1-6; abundance: .; d_gene: .; CDR3nt: TGTGCCAGCAGTTCCCTTCCCCGTCCCACAGGCTCCTATAATTCACCCCTCCACTTT; CDR3aa: CASSSLPRPTGSYNSPLHF
v_gene: TRBV20-1; j_gene: TRBJ2-3; abundance: .; d_gene: TRBD2; CDR3nt: TGCAGTGCTAGTTGGCGGGGGGTGGATACGCAGTATTTT; CDR3aa: CSASWRGVDTQYF
v_gene: TRBV6-1; j_gene: TRBJ1-5; abundance: .; d_gene: .; CDR3nt: TGTGCCAGCAGTGAAGCGCTTGGCGGTGAGCCCCAGCATTTT; CDR3aa: CASSEALGGEPQHF
v_gene: TRBV4-1; j_gene: TRBJ2-3; abundance: .; d_gene: .; CDR3nt: TGCGCCAGCAGCCAAATTCCCTATTTGTTCACAGATACGCAGTATTTT; CDR3aa: CASSQIPYLFTDTQYF
v_gene: TRBV30; j_gene: TRBJ1-2; abundance: .; d_gene: .; CDR3nt: TGTGCCCTATCCCGGAGGGCGGACTATGGCTACACCTTC; CDR3aa: CALSRRADYGYTF
v_gene: TRBV15; j_gene: TRBJ2-5; abundance: few; d_gene: .; CDR3nt: TGTGCCACCAGCAGAGATCGGCGGGATGAGACCCAGTACTTC; CDR3aa: CATSRDRRDETQYF
v_gene: TRBV19; j_gene: TRBJ1-2; abundance: .; d_gene: .; CDR3nt: TGTGCCAGTAGTATAACGCGACAGGAAAACTATGGCTACACCTTC; CDR3aa: CASSITRQENYGYTF
v_gene: TRBV13; j_gene: TRBJ2-5; abundance: .; d_gene: TRBD1; CDR3nt: TGTGCCAGCAGCTATAGGACAGGGGGCCAAGAGACCCAGTACTTC; CDR3aa: CASSYRTGGQETQYF
v_gene: TRBV5-4; j_gene: TRBJ1-1; abundance: .; d_gene: .; CDR3nt: TGTGCCAGCAGCTCCCAGGACACTGAAGCTTTCTTT; CDR3aa: CASSSQDTEAFF
v_gene: TRBV28; j_gene: TRBJ2-5; abundance: .; d_gene: .; CDR3nt: TGTGCCAGCCGATCGGGAGAGACCCAGTACTTC; CDR3aa: CASRSGETQYF
v_gene: TRBV12-3/TRBV12-4; j_gene: TRBJ1-2; abundance: .; d_gene: .; CDR3nt: TGTGCCAGCAGCCTGGACAGAGTCTATGGCTACACCTTC; CDR3aa: CASSLDRVYGYTF
v_gene: TRBV3-1/TRBV3-2; j_gene: TRBJ1-2; abundance: .; d_gene: .; CDR3nt: TGTGCCAGCAGCCAACAGGGGAACTATGGCTACACCTTC; CDR3aa: CASSQQGNYGYTF
v_gene: TRBV19; j_gene: TRBJ1-2; abundance: few; d_gene: .; CDR3nt: TGTGCCAGTAGTCCCGGTACCTTTAACTATGGCTACACCTTC; CDR3aa: CASSPGTFNYGYTF
v_gene: TRBV9; j_gene: TRBJ1-2; abundance: .; d_gene: TRBD1; CDR3nt: TGTGCCAGCAGCGCCTCCCCCAGGGGGCAGGGTGGCTACACCTTC; CDR3aa: CASSASPRGQGGYTF
v_gene: TRBV25-1; j_gene: TRBJ2-2; abundance: once; d_gene: TRBD2; CDR3nt: TGTGCCAGCAGGGGGACTAGCGGCGCGACCGGGGAGCTGTTTTTT; CDR3aa: CASRGTSGATGELFF
v_gene: TRBV2; j_gene: TRBJ1-2; abundance: .; d_gene: TRBD1; CDR3nt: TGTGCCAGCAGGCCTTACAGGGGGATGAACTATGGCTACACCTTC; CDR3aa: CASRPYRGMNYGYTF
v_gene: TRBV25-1; j_gene: TRBJ1-5; abundance: .; d_gene: .; CDR3nt: TGTGCCAGCACGAAGGGAGTATCTCATAGCAATCAGCCCCAGCATTTT; CDR3aa: CASTKGVSHSNQPQHF
v_gene: TRBV18; j_gene: TRBJ1-3; abundance: .; d_gene: TRBD1; CDR3nt: TGTGCCAGCTCACCTAGCCCGGGACAGGGGGCTGGAAACACCATATATTTT; CDR3aa: CASSPSPGQGAGNTIYF
v_gene: TRBV10-3; j_gene: TRBJ1-6; abundance: once; d_gene: .; CDR3nt: TGTGCCATCAGTGAGGGCGGTAATTCACCCCTCCACTTT; CDR3aa: CAISEGGNSPLHF
v_gene: TRBV2; j_gene: TRBJ1-3; abundance: .; d_gene: .; CDR3nt: TGTGCCAGCACCTACGAAAGCTCTGGAAACACCATATATTTT; CDR3aa: CASTYESSGNTIYF
v_gene: TRBV7-9; j_gene: TRBJ1-2; abundance: .; d_gene: TRBD1; CDR3nt: TGTGCCAGCAGCATAATGGGACAGAGCTATGGCTACACCTTC; CDR3aa: CASSIMGQSYGYTF
v_gene: TRBV19; j_gene: TRBJ1-2; abundance: .; d_gene: TRBD1; CDR3nt: TGTGCCAGTAGTGATCCGGGACAGGGGAACTATGGCTACACCTTC; CDR3aa: CASSDPGQGNYGYTF
v_gene: TRBV21-1; j_gene: TRBJ1-1; abundance: few; d_gene: .; CDR3nt: TGTGCCAGCACCTCTGAAGCTTTCTTT; CDR3aa: CASTSEAFF
v_gene: TRBV19; j_gene: TRBJ2-1; abundance: few; d_gene: .; CDR3nt: TGTGCCAGTAGGGGGGGAAGGGTCGAGCAGTTCTTC; CDR3aa: CASRGGRVEQFF
v_gene: TRBV4-1; j_gene: TRBJ1-2; abundance: .; d_gene: .; CDR3nt: TGCGCCAGCAGCCCCGGGAGGAGTACCTATGGCTACACCTTC; CDR3aa: CASSPGRSTYGYTF
v_gene: TRBV4-1; j_gene: TRBJ2-7; abundance: .; d_gene: TRBD2; CDR3nt: TGCGCCAGCAGCCAAGGACTAGCGGGGCTCTACGAGCAGTACTTC; CDR3aa: CASSQGLAGLYEQYF
v_gene: TRBV29-1; j_gene: TRBJ2-1; abundance: .; d_gene: .; CDR3nt: TGCAGCGTTGTGGGCGTCCTAAATGAGCAGTTCTTC; CDR3aa: CSVVGVLNEQFF
v_gene: TRBV7-9; j_gene: TRBJ1-5; abundance: .; d_gene: .; CDR3nt: TGTGCCAGCAGCTTAGATATCCAGCCCCAGCATTTT; CDR3aa: CASSLDIQPQHF
v_gene: TRBV5-4; j_gene: TRBJ2-1; abundance: .; d_gene: TRBD2; CDR3nt: TGTGCCAGCAGCTTCTCAGCGGGGGGGTACAATGAGCAGTTCTTC; CDR3aa: CASSFSAGGYNEQFF
v_gene: TRBV24-1; j_gene: TRBJ2-3; abundance: few; d_gene: .; CDR3nt: TGTGCCACCAGTGATTTTCCGGTGACGGGTACAGATACGCAGTATTTT; CDR3aa: CATSDFPVTGTDTQYF
v_gene: TRBV19; j_gene: TRBJ1-6; abundance: .; d_gene: TRBD1; CDR3nt: TGTGCCAGTAGTAGGACAGGGACACCCCTCCACTTT; CDR3aa: CASSRTGTPLHF
v_gene: TRBV11-2; j_gene: TRBJ1-1; abundance: once; d_gene: TRBD1; CDR3nt: TGTGCCAGCAGCTTTACAGTGGGACAGCCTGAAGCTTTCTTT; CDR3aa: CASSFTVGQPEAFF
v_gene: TRBV4-1; j_gene: TRBJ2-7; abundance: .; d_gene: TRBD1; CDR3nt: TGCGCCAGCAGCCAAGAAACGCCCGCAACCGGGACAGGGGTCTCCTACGAGCAGTACTTC; CDR3aa: CASSQETPATGTGVSYEQYF
v_gene: TRBV29-1; j_gene: TRBJ1-2; abundance: .; d_gene: TRBD1; CDR3nt: TGCAGCGTCCAACCAGACAGGGGGGAAGGGTCTGGCTACACCTTC; CDR3aa: CSVQPDRGEGSGYTF
v_gene: TRBV5-1; j_gene: TRBJ1-2; abundance: .; d_gene: .; CDR3nt: TGCGCCAGCAGCCCCCGGACAGCGACCTATGGCTACACCTTC; CDR3aa: CASSPRTATYGYTF
v_gene: TRBV19; j_gene: TRBJ1-5; abundance: .; d_gene: .; CDR3nt: TGTGCCAGTACTTACGGGGGTCAACAGCCCCAGCATTTT; CDR3aa: CASTYGGQQPQHF
v_gene: TRBV24-1; j_gene: TRBJ2-1; abundance: .; d_gene: TRBD2; CDR3nt: TGTGCCACCAGTGATTTACTCACTAGCGGGGGGGGCAATGAGCAGTTCTTC; CDR3aa: CATSDLLTSGGGNEQFF
v_gene: TRBV13; j_gene: TRBJ2-7; abundance: .; d_gene: .; CDR3nt: TGTGCCAGCAGCTTAGGACTAGGAGCGGACCGTTTCTCCTACGAGCAGTACTTC; CDR3aa: CASSLGLGADRFSYEQYF
v_gene: TRBV3-1/TRBV3-2; j_gene: TRBJ2-2; abundance: .; d_gene: .; CDR3nt: TGTGCCAGCAGCCGGCTCGGGACTACCGGGGAGCTGTTTTTT; CDR3aa: CASSRLGTTGELFF
v_gene: TRBV2; j_gene: TRBJ1-5; abundance: once; d_gene: TRBD1; CDR3nt: TGTGCCAGCAGCGCCGCCGACAGGGTTATAGGACAGTATCAGCCCCAGCATTTT; CDR3aa: CASSAADRVIGQYQPQHF
v_gene: TRBV5-1; j_gene: TRBJ1-5; abundance: .; d_gene: .; CDR3nt: TGCGCCAGCAGCGACGGACAGAACAATCAGCCCCAGCATTTT; CDR3aa: CASSDGQNNQPQHF
v_gene: TRBV7-2; j_gene: TRBJ2-7; abundance: .; d_gene: .; CDR3nt: TGTGCCAGCAGCTTAAGACTGCGGGAGCAGTACTTC; CDR3aa: CASSLRLREQYF
v_gene: TRBV10-3; j_gene: TRBJ2-2; abundance: .; d_gene: TRBD1; CDR3nt: TGTGCCATCAGTGAGTCCTGGCAGGGGGCCGGGGAGCTGTTTTTT; CDR3aa: CAISESWQGAGELFF
v_gene: TRBV4-2; j_gene: TRBJ1-1; abundance: .; d_gene: .; CDR3nt: TGTGCCAGCAGCCAAGAAGGGGGTCTGAACACTGAAGCTTTCTTT; CDR3aa: CASSQEGGLNTEAFF
v_gene: TRBV10-3; j_gene: TRBJ1-3; abundance: .; d_gene: TRBD1; CDR3nt: TGTGCCATCAGTGAGTCGGGAACAGGGGCTGTTTCCGGGAACACCATATATTTT; CDR3aa: CAISESGTGAVSGNTIYF
v_gene: TRBV5-1; j_gene: TRBJ2-5; abundance: .; d_gene: TRBD1; CDR3nt: TGCGCCAGCAGCTCTATCGGACAGGGGGCAGGGGAGACCCAGTACTTC; CDR3aa: CASSSIGQGAGETQYF
v_gene: TRBV5-1; j_gene: TRBJ1-4; abundance: .; d_gene: .; CDR3nt: TGCGCCAGCAGCACCGGGTCGTCCCGGAGCAATAATGAAAAACTGTTTTTT; CDR3aa: CASSTGSSRSNNEKLFF
v_gene: TRBV5-1; j_gene: TRBJ1-2; abundance: .; d_gene: .; CDR3nt: TGCGCCAGCAAATTGACTGCTTACAACTATGGCTACACCTTC; CDR3aa: CASKLTAYNYGYTF
v_gene: TRBV11-2; j_gene: TRBJ1-3; abundance: .; d_gene: TRBD1; CDR3nt: TGTGCCAGCAGCTTGGCGCTACAGGGGTCCTCTGGAAACACCATATATTTT; CDR3aa: CASSLALQGSSGNTIYF
v_gene: TRBV6-5; j_gene: TRBJ1-1; abundance: .; d_gene: .; CDR3nt: TGTGCCAGCAGCCGTATCACTGAAGCTTTCTTT; CDR3aa: CASSRITEAFF
v_gene: TRBV2; j_gene: TRBJ2-6; abundance: .; d_gene: .; CDR3nt: TGTGCCAGCAGTGAAGAAAGGGGCTCAGGGGCCAACGTCCTGACTTTC; CDR3aa: CASSEERGSGANVLTF
v_gene: TRBV3-1/TRBV3-2; j_gene: TRBJ1-2; abundance: .; d_gene: TRBD1; CDR3nt: TGTGCCAGCAGCCAAGATACCCCAGGGACAGGTTGGGATGGCTACACCTTC; CDR3aa: CASSQDTPGTGWDGYTF